Listed below are T cell receptor beta chains from one sample, sequenced in a study of sequential checkpoint blockade in melanoma. The data were produced by immunoSEQ multiplex PCR, yet TCRdb's version contains in-frame clones alone and is incomplete. The sample contains approximately 7,500 clones, 50% to 75% of which appear only once. The source material was CD8+ T cells sorted from blood (inferred from file names), sampled from a patient given nivolumab and ipilimumab in sequence. The receptor source for this set is a human donor with melanoma. The conserved cysteine and the conserved F or W are not part of the CDR3 here. The order of the fields is V gene, J gene, CDR3 protein.

V: TRBV27; J: TRBJ2-7; CDR3: ASGRDRVDEQY
V: TRBV10-3; J: TRBJ2-2; CDR3: AISEIGRAGELF
V: TRBV11-2; J: TRBJ2-7; CDR3: ASSQERTGGYEQY
V: TRBV5-6; J: TRBJ2-7; CDR3: ASSSMTGGSHEQY
V: TRBV6-5; J: TRBJ1-2; CDR3: ASSYEVTYGYT
V: TRBV4-1; J: TRBJ1-4; CDR3: ASSQDRGRNEKLF
V: TRBV5-6; J: TRBJ1-2; CDR3: ASSLSLAGYT
V: TRBV5-1; J: TRBJ2-7; CDR3: ASSLVGYEQY
V: TRBV19; J: TRBJ2-7; CDR3: ASRGGYEQY
V: TRBV19; J: TRBJ1-2; CDR3: ASTPSQANYGYT
V: TRBV11-2; J: TRBJ1-2; CDR3: ASSLDSAGYT
V: TRBV7-8; J: TRBJ1-1; CDR3: ASSLELAVANTEAF
V: TRBV7-8; J: TRBJ2-7; CDR3: ASSDKGLQSYEQY
V: TRBV27; J: TRBJ1-2; CDR3: ASKYTGSQYGYT
V: TRBV5-4; J: TRBJ1-1; CDR3: ASSFEVSLDTEAF
V: TRBV30; J: TRBJ1-1; CDR3: AWSVGGHTEAF
V: TRBV28; J: TRBJ1-1; CDR3: ASSLTGVIEAF
V: TRBV7-2; J: TRBJ2-7; CDR3: ASSLTGDSYEQY
V: TRBV21-1; J: TRBJ1-2; CDR3: ASSKEPHVGRGYT
V: TRBV6-5; J: TRBJ1-6; CDR3: ASSYDRSVSPLH
V: TRBV4-2; J: TRBJ1-1; CDR3: ASSGRGTEAF
V: TRBV19; J: TRBJ2-7; CDR3: ASSQGIHEQY